This T cell receptor beta chain was profiled in a study of blood T cell repertoires in COVID-19. The assay was immunoSEQ multiplex PCR, and TCRdb's table has in-frame clones only and misses some. The sample includes a few hundred thousand clones, 80% seen only once; the top ten take approximately 5.3%. Germline trimming cut 5 bases from V and 3 bases from J; bases unmatched to any gene: 3. The length of the CDR3 is 14 residues. The germline CDR1 and CDR2 sequences are MNHEY and SVGEGT. This sequence joins TRBV6-2 or TRBV6-3 and TRBJ2-1; 8 bases line up with TRBD2. Sequenced material: peripheral blood. The clonotype originates from a human donor in a cohort sampled during active COVID-19. The CDR3 DNA reads TGTGCCAGCAGTATAGCGGGGTACTACAATGAGCAGTTCTTC. Residues: CASSIAGYYNEQFF.